One and the same sample provided the 7 T cell receptor beta chains below, sequenced in a study of blood T cells in healthy people across ages. Through a sample-barcoded 5' primer and a J-beta primer mix, a second PCR was run for 7 to 11 cycles. TCRdb recomputed calls from the 5' RACE reads with MiXCR, one row per CDR3 protein. The table lists about 1,400,000 distinct CDR3 sequences, roughly 40% of them singletons. Sequencing used blood. These receptors were taken from a woman in her late teens or twenties in good health.

This chain uses TRBV4-1 with TRBJ1-2, with 7 bases lining up with TRBD1. Germline lookup yields CDR1 MGHRA and CDR2 YSYEKL. This CDR3 is built from 16 residues. J gave up 8 bases and V 0 bases, and 12 bases lay outside the gene matches. For the CDR3, the DNA is TGCGCCAGCAGCCAAGAATGGGCGGACAGGCAAAACGGCTACACCTTC. Protein sequence: CASSQEWADRQNGYTF.

This clonotype came up a few times. The rearrangement joins TRBV20-1 to TRBJ1-2; TRBD1 matches at 7 bases. With V trimmed by 3 bases and J by 8 bases, 12 bases remained unmatched. CDR3 size: 14 residues. Germline values: CDR1 DFQATT, CDR2 SNEGSKA (reference sequence). The CDR3 loop is CSASVNEGAGGYTF. In DNA, the CDR3 is TGCAGTGCTAGTGTTAATGAGGGGGCAGGCGGCTACACCTTC.

The chain employs TRBV20-1 and TRBJ2-7, with 13 positions matching TRBD2. Germline CDR1 is DFQATT and CDR2 is SNEGSKA (reference sequence). The CDR3 is 14 amino acids. V lost 1 base and J lost 7; bases outside the gene matches: 4. The CDR3 bases are TGCAGTGCTAGAGGGACTAGCGGGAGCAATGAGCAGTACTTC. Its translation is CSARGTSGSNEQYF.

V gene TRBV5-1 combines with J gene TRBJ2-1, with 14 positions matching TRBD2. Germline trimming cut 3 bases from V and 4 bases from J; bases unmatched to any gene: 6. In germline, CDR1 is SGHRS, CDR2 YFSETQ. CDR3 size: 17 residues. The CDR3 DNA reads as TGCGCCAGCAGCTCAGGACTAGCGGGGGGTTTATACAATGAGCAGTTCTTC. It yields the protein CASSSGLAGGLYNEQFF.

In this sample, this clonotype turned up a few times. The V gene is TRBV7-6, the J gene TRBJ2-1, with TRBD1 matching 9 bases. Germline V CDR1 and CDR2: SGHVS, FNYEAQ. J lost 1 base, V lost 4 bases, and 8 bases had no gene match. The CDR3 runs to 17 residues. CDR3 residues: CASSSITGTGSYNEQFF. The CDR3 DNA is TGTGCCAGCAGCTCTATCACCGGGACAGGGTCCTACAATGAGCAGTTCTTC.

J is TRBJ2-3 and V is TRBV24-1; TRBD1 might be the D (6 bases). V was pared by 5 bases and J by 2 bases, with 16 bases between. The CDR3 extends over 16 amino acids. CDR1 KGHDR and CDR2 SFDVKD come from the germline V gene. The CDR3 bases are TGTGCCACCAGTGCCCCAGGGGTACTTCACACAGATACGCAGTATTTT. This gives the protein CATSAPGVLHTDTQYF.

This clonotype came up a few times. V gene TRBV2 combines with J gene TRBJ2-1, with 7 bases that match TRBD2. Germline assignment: CDR1 SNHLY and CDR2 FYNNEI. V lost 5 bases, J lost 3 bases, and 7 bases stayed unmatched. The CDR3 runs 15 residues. The CDR3 DNA reads TGTGCCAGCAGTAGGTCCGGGGACTACTACAATGAGCAGTTCTTC. Protein: CASSRSGDYYNEQFF.